This T cell receptor beta chain stems from a study of OX40 agonist ivuxolimab in advanced cancers. Looking at the study overall: Administration of intravenous ivuxolimab to patients occurred every 2 weeks at 0.01 to 10 mg/kg.

Assay used: immunoSEQ multiplex PCR; TCRdb lists only in-frame clones, some missing. The table lists tens of thousands of clones, 85% to 95% of them singletons. If patients had autoimmune disease history or systemic immunosuppression, they were excluded. With regard to this clone: Its cognate antigen is unknown.

Study outcomes and limitations: In a subset of nonresponders, normalized T-cell clonal expansion was also low. Clonal expansion by week 6 occurred in CD4+ and CD8+ blood T cells (at 0.1 to 3.0 mg/kg).

Source: CD4+ or CD8+ T cells sorted from blood, taken in a trial of the OX40 agonist ivuxolimab. The source of this sequence is an adult with an advanced solid tumor such as melanoma, head and neck, liver or kidney cancer.

Here the CDR3 DNA reads TGTGCCAGCAGGGGGGAGACCCAGTACTTC. It yields the protein CASRGETQYF. The chain couples TRBV7-9 to TRBJ2-5; no firm D call. The CDR3 runs 10 residues. Germline-derived CDR1 and CDR2 are SEHNR and FQNEAQ (reference sequence). Trimming removed 6 bases at V and 5 bases at J, with 4 bases between. Full variable domain (outside the CDR3, taken from reference TRBV7-9 and TRBJ2-5): DTGVSQNPRHKITKRGQNVTFRCDPISEHNRLYWYRQTLGQGPEFLTYFQNEAQLEKSRLLSDRFSAERPKGSFSTLEIQRTEQGDSAMYLCASRGETQYFGPGTRLLVL.